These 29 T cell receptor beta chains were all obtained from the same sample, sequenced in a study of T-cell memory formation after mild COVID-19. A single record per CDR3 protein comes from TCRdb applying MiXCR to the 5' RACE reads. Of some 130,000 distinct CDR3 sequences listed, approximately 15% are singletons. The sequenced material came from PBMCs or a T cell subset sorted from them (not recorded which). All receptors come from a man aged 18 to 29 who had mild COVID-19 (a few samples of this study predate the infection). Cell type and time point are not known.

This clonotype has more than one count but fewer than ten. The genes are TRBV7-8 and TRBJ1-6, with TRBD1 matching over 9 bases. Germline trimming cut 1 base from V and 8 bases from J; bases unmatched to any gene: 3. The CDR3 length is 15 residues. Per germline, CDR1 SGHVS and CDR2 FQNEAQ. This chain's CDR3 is CASSLGGQGDSPLHF. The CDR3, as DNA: TGTGCCAGCAGCTTAGGGGGACAGGGAGATTCACCCCTCCACTTT.

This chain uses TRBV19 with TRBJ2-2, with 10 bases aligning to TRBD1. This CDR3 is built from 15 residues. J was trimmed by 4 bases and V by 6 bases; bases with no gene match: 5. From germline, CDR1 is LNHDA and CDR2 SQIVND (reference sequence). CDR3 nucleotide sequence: TGTGCCAGTAGCAGGACAGGGGGTATCACCGGGGAGCTGTTTTTT. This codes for CASSRTGGITGELFF. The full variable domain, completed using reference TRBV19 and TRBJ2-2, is DGGITQSPKYLFRKEGQNVTLSCEQNLNHDAMYWYRQDPGQGLRLIYYSQIVNDFQKGDIAEGYSVSREKKESFPLTVTSAQKNPTAFYLCASSRTGGITGELFFGEGSRLTVL.

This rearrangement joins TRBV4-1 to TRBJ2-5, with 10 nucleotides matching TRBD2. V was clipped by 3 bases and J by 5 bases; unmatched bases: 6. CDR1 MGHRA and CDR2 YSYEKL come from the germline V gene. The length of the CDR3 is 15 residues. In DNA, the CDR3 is TGCGCCAGCAGCCATCTAGCGGGGGTTGGGGAGACCCAGTACTTC. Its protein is CASSHLAGVGETQYF.

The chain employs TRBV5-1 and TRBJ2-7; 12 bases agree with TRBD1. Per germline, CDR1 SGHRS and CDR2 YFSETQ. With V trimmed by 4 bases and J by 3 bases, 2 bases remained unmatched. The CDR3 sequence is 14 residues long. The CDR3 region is CASSGTGGFYEQYF. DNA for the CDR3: TGCGCCAGCAGCGGGACAGGGGGCTTCTACGAGCAGTACTTC. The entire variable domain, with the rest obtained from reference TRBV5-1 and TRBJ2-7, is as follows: KAGVTQTPRYLIKTRGQQVTLSCSPISGHRSVSWYQQTPGQGLQFLFEYFSETQRNKGNFPGRFSGRQFSNSRSEMNVSTLELGDSALYLCASSGTGGFYEQYFGPGTRLTVT.

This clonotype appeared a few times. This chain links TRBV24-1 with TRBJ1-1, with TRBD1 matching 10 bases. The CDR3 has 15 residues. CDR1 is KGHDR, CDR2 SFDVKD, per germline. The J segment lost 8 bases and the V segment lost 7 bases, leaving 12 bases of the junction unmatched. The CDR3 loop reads CATRAGTGAPDEAFF. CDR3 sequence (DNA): TGTGCCACCAGAGCCGGGACAGGGGCCCCCGACGAAGCTTTCTTT.

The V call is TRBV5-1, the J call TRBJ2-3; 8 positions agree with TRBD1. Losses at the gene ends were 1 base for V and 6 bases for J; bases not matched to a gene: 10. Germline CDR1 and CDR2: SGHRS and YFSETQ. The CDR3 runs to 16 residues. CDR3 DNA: TGCGCCAGCAGCTTGCCCCGGGACAGGAGCTTCGATACGCAGTATTTT. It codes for CASSLPRDRSFDTQYF. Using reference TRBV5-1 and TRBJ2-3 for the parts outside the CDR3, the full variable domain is KAGVTQTPRYLIKTRGQQVTLSCSPISGHRSVSWYQQTPGQGLQFLFEYFSETQRNKGNFPGRFSGRQFSNSRSEMNVSTLELGDSALYLCASSLPRDRSFDTQYFGPGTRLTVL.

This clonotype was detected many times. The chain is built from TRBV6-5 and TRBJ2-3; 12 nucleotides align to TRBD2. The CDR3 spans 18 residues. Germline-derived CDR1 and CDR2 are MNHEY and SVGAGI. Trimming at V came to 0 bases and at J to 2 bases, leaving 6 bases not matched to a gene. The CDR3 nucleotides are TGTGCCAGCAGTTACTCGGCACTAGCGGGGGGCCCCACAGATACGCAGTATTTT. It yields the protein CASSYSALAGGPTDTQYF.

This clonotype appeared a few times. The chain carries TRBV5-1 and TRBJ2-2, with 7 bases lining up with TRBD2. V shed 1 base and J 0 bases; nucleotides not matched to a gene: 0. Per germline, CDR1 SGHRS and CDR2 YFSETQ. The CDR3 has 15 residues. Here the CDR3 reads CASSLSGTNTGELFF. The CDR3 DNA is TGCGCCAGCAGCTTGAGCGGGACGAACACCGGGGAGCTGTTTTTT.

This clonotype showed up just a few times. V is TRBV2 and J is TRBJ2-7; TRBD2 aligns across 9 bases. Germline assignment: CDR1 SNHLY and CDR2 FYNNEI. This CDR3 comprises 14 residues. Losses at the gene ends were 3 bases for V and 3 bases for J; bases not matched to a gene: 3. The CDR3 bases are TGTGCCAGCAGTGAGGCAGCGGGGGGCTACGAGCAGTACGTC. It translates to CASSEAAGGYEQYV.

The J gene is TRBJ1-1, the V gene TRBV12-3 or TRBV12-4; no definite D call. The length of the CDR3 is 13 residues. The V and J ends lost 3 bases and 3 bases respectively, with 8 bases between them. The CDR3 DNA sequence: TGTGCCAGCAGTTTCCGAGATTACACTGAAGCTTTCTTT. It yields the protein CASSFRDYTEAFF.

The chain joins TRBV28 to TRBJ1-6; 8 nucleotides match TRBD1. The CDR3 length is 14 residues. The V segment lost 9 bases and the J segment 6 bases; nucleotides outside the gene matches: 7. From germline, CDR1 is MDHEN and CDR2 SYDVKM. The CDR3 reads CASRDRPTNSPLHF. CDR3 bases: TGTGCCAGTAGGGACAGGCCCACTAATTCACCCCTCCACTTT.

The DNA of the CDR3 is TGTGCCAGCAGTTTAGGCAGGCCCGCGTTGTTTGGTGGCTACACCTTC. It encodes CASSLGRPALFGGYTF. J is TRBJ1-2 and V is TRBV12-3 or TRBV12-4, with D unresolved. V lost 1 base and J lost 7, with 19 bases in between. The CDR3 covers 16 residues.

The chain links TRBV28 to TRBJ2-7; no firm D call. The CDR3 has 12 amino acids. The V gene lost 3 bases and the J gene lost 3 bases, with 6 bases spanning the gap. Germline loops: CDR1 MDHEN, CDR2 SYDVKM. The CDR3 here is CASSFKGYEQYF. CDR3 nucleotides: TGTGCCAGCAGTTTCAAGGGCTACGAGCAGTACTTC.

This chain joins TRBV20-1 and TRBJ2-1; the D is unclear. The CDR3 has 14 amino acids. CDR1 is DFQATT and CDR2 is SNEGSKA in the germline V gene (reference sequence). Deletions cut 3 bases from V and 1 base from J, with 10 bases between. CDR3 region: CSASTATSYNEQFF. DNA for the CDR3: TGCAGTGCTAGTACGGCTACATCCTACAATGAGCAGTTCTTC.

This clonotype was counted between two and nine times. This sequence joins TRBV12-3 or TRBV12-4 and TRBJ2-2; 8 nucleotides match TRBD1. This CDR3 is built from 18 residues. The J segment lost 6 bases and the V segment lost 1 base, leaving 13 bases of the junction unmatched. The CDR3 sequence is CASSLGDGQGGSPGELFF. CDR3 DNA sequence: TGTGCCAGCAGTTTAGGCGACGGACAGGGTGGGTCCCCCGGGGAGCTGTTTTTT.

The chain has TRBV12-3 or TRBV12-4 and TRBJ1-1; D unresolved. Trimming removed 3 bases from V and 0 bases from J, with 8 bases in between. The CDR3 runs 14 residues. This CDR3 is CASSFGTMNTEAFF. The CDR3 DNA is TGTGCCAGCAGTTTCGGCACTATGAACACTGAAGCTTTCTTT.

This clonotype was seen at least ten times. The CDR3 DNA follows: TGCGCCAGCAGCTTGGACCCGAACAGGGGCGCCGGGGAGCTGTTTTTT. This codes for CASSLDPNRGAGELFF. The gene calls are TRBV5-1 and TRBJ2-2, with 7 positions matching TRBD1. This CDR3 is 16 amino acids long. Germline lookup yields CDR1 SGHRS and CDR2 YFSETQ. V shed 0 bases and J 6 bases; nucleotides not matched to a gene: 8.

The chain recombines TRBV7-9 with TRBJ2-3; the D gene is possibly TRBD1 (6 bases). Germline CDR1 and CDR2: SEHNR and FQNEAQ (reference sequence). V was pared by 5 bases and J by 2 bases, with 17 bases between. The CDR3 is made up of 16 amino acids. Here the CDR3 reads CASSALQGPPTDTQYF. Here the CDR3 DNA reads TGTGCCAGCAGCGCCCTACAGGGCCCCCCCACAGATACGCAGTATTTT.

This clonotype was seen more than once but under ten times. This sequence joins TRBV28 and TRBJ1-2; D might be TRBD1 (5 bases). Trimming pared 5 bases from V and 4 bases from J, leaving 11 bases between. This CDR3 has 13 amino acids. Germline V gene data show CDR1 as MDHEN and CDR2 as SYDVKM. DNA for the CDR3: TGTGCCAGCAGTGACAGTACTATCTATGGCTACACCTTC. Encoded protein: CASSDSTIYGYTF.

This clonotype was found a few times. The CDR3 sequence is CASSLREKVNTGELFF. The CDR3 nucleotides are TGTGCCAGCAGTCTCCGAGAGAAAGTGAACACCGGGGAGCTGTTTTTT. This rearrangement joins TRBV7-2 to TRBJ2-2; D call uncertain. The V gene lost 6 bases and the J gene lost 1 base, with 15 bases spanning the gap. Germline loops: CDR1 SGHTA, CDR2 FQGNSA. CDR3 length: 16 amino acids.

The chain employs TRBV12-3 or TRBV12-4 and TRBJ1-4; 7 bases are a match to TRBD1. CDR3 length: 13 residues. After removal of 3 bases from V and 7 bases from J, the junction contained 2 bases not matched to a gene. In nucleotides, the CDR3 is TGTGCCAGCAGTTTTGGGACAGCTGAAAAACTGTTTTTT. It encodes CASSFGTAEKLFF.

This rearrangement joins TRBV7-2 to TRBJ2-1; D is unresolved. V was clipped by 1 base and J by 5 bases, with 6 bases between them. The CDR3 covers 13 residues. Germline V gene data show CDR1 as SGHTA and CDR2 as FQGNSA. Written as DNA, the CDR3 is TGTGCCAGCAGCTTAGGCTGGGACAATGAGCAGTTCTTC. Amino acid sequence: CASSLGWDNEQFF.

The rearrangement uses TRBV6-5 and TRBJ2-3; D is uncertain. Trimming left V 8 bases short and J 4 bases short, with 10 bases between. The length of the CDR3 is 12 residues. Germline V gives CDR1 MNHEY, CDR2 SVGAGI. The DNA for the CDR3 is TGTGCCAGCTCCAACTGGGCAGATACGCAGTATTTT. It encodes CASSNWADTQYF.

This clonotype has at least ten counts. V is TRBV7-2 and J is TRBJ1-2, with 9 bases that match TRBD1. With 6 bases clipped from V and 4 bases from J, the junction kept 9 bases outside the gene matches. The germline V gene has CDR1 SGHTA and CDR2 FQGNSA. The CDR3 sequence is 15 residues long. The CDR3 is CASSHVTGQGYGYTF. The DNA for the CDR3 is TGTGCCAGCAGTCATGTTACGGGACAGGGCTATGGCTACACCTTC.

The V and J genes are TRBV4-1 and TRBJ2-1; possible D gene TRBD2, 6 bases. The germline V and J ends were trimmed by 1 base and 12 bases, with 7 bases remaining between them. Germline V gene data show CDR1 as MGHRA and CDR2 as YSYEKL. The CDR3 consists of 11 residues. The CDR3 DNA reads TGCGCCAGCAGCCAAGGGCGGGGGCAGTTCTTC. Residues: CASSQGRGQFF.

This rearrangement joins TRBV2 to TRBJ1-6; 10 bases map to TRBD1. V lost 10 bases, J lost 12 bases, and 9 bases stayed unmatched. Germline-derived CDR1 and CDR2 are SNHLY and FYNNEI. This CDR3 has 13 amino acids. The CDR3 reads CATGPGQGLPLHF. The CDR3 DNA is TGTGCCACGGGACCGGGACAGGGGTTACCCCTCCACTTT.

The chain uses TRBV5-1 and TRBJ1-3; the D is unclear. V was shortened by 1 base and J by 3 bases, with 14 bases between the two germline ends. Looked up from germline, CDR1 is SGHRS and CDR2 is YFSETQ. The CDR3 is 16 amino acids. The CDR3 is CASSLTGGKFGNTIYF. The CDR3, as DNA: TGCGCCAGCAGCTTGACCGGAGGGAAGTTTGGAAACACCATATATTTT.

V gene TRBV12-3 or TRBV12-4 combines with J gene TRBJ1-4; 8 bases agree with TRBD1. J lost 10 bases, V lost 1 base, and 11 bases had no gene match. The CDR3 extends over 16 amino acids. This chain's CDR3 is CASSLVMGRGRGKLFF. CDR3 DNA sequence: TGTGCCAGCAGTTTAGTAATGGGCAGGGGGCGCGGAAAACTGTTTTTT.

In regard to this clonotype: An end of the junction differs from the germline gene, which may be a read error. The CDR3 is CASSQSVVVNSHLHF. CDR3 bases: TGTGCCAGCAGCCAAAGCGTGGTTGTTAATTCACACCTCCACTTT. The V and J genes are TRBV3-1 and TRBJ1-6; D is uncertain. Germline CDR1 is LGHDT and CDR2 is YNNKEL (reference sequence). The CDR3 has 15 amino acids.